Each of the 32 T cell receptor beta chains below was sequenced from the same sample in a study of T cell responses to AZD1222 COVID-19 vaccine. Sequenced by immunoSEQ multiplex PCR; TCRdb stores in-frame clones only, minus some. The data show some 110,000 clones, approximately 90% seen once. The sample was peripheral blood, taken 28 days after the second AZD1222 dose. The receptors were gathered from an adult who received the AZD1222 COVID-19 vaccine.

The chain recombines TRBV7-3 with TRBJ2-3; 8 bases line up with TRBD2. The germline CDR1 and CDR2 sequences are SGHTA and FQGTGA. V lost 3 bases and J lost 4; bases outside the gene matches: 9. CDR3 length: 16 amino acids. As DNA, the CDR3 is TGTGCCAGCAGCTTGGGGCAAGCGGGAGCGGCAGATACGCAGTATTTT. Translating it yields CASSLGQAGAADTQYF. Supplemented by reference TRBV7-3 and TRBJ2-3, the full variable domain reads GAGVSQTPSNKVTEKGKYVELRCDPISGHTALYWYRQSLGQGPEFLIYFQGTGAADDSGLPNDRFFAVRPEGSVSTLKIQRTERGDSAVYLCASSLGQAGAADTQYFGPGTRLTVL.

V and J are TRBV7-2 and TRBJ2-1; 10 nucleotides match TRBD1. The CDR3 totals 15 residues. Germline V gene data show CDR1 as SGHTA and CDR2 as FQGNSA. V shed 3 bases and J 6 bases; nucleotides not matched to a gene: 5. Written as DNA, the CDR3 is TGTGCCAGCAGCTTGACAGGGGGCCCCACCAATGAGCAGTTCTTC. It codes for CASSLTGGPTNEQFF.

The chain couples TRBV18 to TRBJ2-5; 9 positions match TRBD2. The CDR3 consists of 19 residues. Germline V gene data show CDR1 as KGHSH and CDR2 as LQKENI. V trimming: 0 bases; J trimming: 3 bases; junction bases outside the gene matches: 14. DNA of the CDR3: TGTGCCAGCTCACCACCGTCCGTTAGCGGGAGTCTGTTCAAAGAGACCCAGTACTTC. This sequence encodes CASSPPSVSGSLFKETQYF.

This chain joins TRBV9 and TRBJ2-5, with D maybe TRBD2 (6 bases). Trimming cost V 4 bases and J 2 bases, with 12 bases left between them. Looked up from germline, CDR1 is SGDLS and CDR2 is YYNGEE. The CDR3 spans 14 residues. The CDR3 region is CASSPRDLQETQYF. CDR3 DNA sequence: TGTGCCAGCAGCCCCCGGGACTTACAAGAGACCCAGTACTTC.

The chain couples TRBV5-1 to TRBJ2-3, with TRBD1 identical over 9 bases. Germline CDR1 and CDR2: SGHRS and YFSETQ. The trim removed 3 bases at V and 4 bases at J, leaving 3 bases unmatched. The CDR3 length is 14 residues. CDR3 loop: CASSYTGGPDTQYF. The DNA of the CDR3 is TGCGCCAGCAGCTATACAGGGGGCCCAGATACGCAGTATTTT.

Regarding this clone: The junction departs from germline at one end; a sequencing error may be responsible. The chain recombines TRBV7-7 with TRBJ2-7, with TRBD2 matching over 10 bases. Germline CDR1 is SSHAT and CDR2 is FNYEAQ (reference sequence). This CDR3 comprises 15 residues. The CDR3 spells CASSDTAGGGYEQYF. DNA of the CDR3: TGTGCTAGCAGTGACACAGCGGGAGGGGGTTACGAGCAGTACTTC.

The genes are TRBV4-1 and TRBJ2-4; a weak D match, TRBD2 (6 bases). The germline V gene encodes CDR1 MGHRA and CDR2 YSYEKL. V was clipped by 0 bases and J by 2 bases, with 20 bases between them. The CDR3 loop spans 19 amino acids. CDR3 nucleotides: TGCGCCAGCAGCCAAGATTCCCCGTTGCGGGGAATGACCAAAAACATTCAGTACTTC. Translated: CASSQDSPLRGMTKNIQYF.

On this clone itself: The same CDR3 also results from other DNA sequences found in this sample. The rearrangement joins TRBV28 to TRBJ1-5; the D is unclear. Trimming left V 6 bases short and J 2 bases short, with 14 bases between. Germline lookup yields CDR1 MDHEN and CDR2 SYDVKM. CDR3 length: 15 amino acids. The DNA of the CDR3 is TGTGCCAGCAGCCTCCCGAGGCAGGGCAATCAGCCCCAGCATTTT. It yields the protein CASSLPRQGNQPQHF.

V usage is TRBV5-1 and J usage is TRBJ2-7, with TRBD1 as a possible D gene (6 bases). The V gene's germline CDR1 is SGHRS and CDR2 YFSETQ. The V end was cut by 4 bases, the J end by 1 base, with 12 bases between. The CDR3 covers 14 residues. CDR3 nucleotides: TGCGCCAGCAGCCGGGACAAGGCGTCCTACGAGCAGTACTTC. Protein sequence: CASSRDKASYEQYF.

The chain links TRBV5-5 to TRBJ1-5; D gene uncertain. Germline lookup yields CDR1 SGHKS and CDR2 YYEKEE (reference sequence). CDR3 length: 14 amino acids. With 0 bases removed from V and 0 bases from J, the gap between germline ends came to 4 bases. The CDR3 loop is CASSLEYSNQPQHF. CDR3 sequence (DNA): TGTGCCAGCAGCTTGGAGTATAGCAATCAGCCCCAGCATTTT.

The gene calls are TRBV28 and TRBJ1-5; 7 nucleotides align to TRBD1. Germline CDR1 reads MDHEN; CDR2 reads SYDVKM. V lost 6 bases, J lost 9 bases, and 14 bases stayed unmatched. The CDR3 has 15 amino acids. The CDR3 nucleotides are TGTGCCAGCAGCCGCCGGGACAGCCCCGCTCGGCCCCAGCATTTT. Translating gives CASSRRDSPARPQHF.

This clone occurred a few times. J is TRBJ1-3 and V is TRBV27; D unclear. The CDR3 is made up of 13 amino acids. Trimming took 3 bases from V and 4 from J, leaving 7 bases between them. Germline lookup yields CDR1 MNHEY and CDR2 SMNVEV (reference sequence). CDR3 nucleotides: TGTGCCAGCAGTTTTAAGTTGGGAAACACCATATATTTT. Protein product: CASSFKLGNTIYF.

Comments on this clone: This sample includes further DNA sequences coding for the same CDR3. The CDR3 here is CASSPTNSPLHF. The DNA for the CDR3 is TGTGCCAGCAGCCCCACTAATTCACCCCTCCACTTT. The chain combines TRBV28 with TRBJ1-6; no clear D. V gave up 6 bases and J gave up 6 bases, with 6 bases separating them. The CDR3 runs 12 residues. Looked up from germline, CDR1 is MDHEN and CDR2 is SYDVKM.

The CDR3 DNA follows: TGTGCCAGCAGGGCCGGCCAAATGAACACTGAAGCTTTCTTT. Residues: CASRAGQMNTEAFF. This chain joins TRBV25-1 and TRBJ1-1; D remains unclear. Trimming took off 6 bases at V and 0 bases at J, with 11 bases between the two ends. In germline, CDR1 is MGHDK, CDR2 SYGVNS. This CDR3 is built from 14 residues.

The chain has TRBV6-4 and TRBJ1-3; D unresolved. This CDR3 spans 11 amino acids. The germline V gene has CDR1 MRHNA and CDR2 SNTAGT. Deletions cut 3 bases from V and 4 bases from J, with 1 base between. The CDR3 loop is CASSEGNTIYF. The CDR3 DNA follows: TGTGCCAGCAGTGAGGGAAACACCATATATTTT.

The chain carries TRBV25-1 and TRBJ1-1; D is perhaps TRBD1 (5 bases). The length of the CDR3 is 14 residues. Deletions cut 4 bases from V and 1 base from J, with 10 bases between. CDR1 is MGHDK and CDR2 is SYGVNS in the germline V gene. In nucleotides, the CDR3 is TGTGCCAGCAGTGTCCCGGGGCCGAACACTGAAGCTTTCTTT. Its protein product is CASSVPGPNTEAFF.

The chain carries TRBV10-1 and TRBJ1-1; 9 nucleotides agree with TRBD1. The V and J ends lost 7 bases and 1 base, in that order; junction bases with no gene match: 4. The germline V gene has CDR1 WNHNN and CDR2 SYGVQD (reference sequence). The CDR3 runs to 14 residues. CDR3 loop: CASTWDRANTEAFF. The DNA of the CDR3 is TGCGCCAGCACTTGGGACAGGGCGAACACTGAAGCTTTCTTT.

This chain connects TRBV9 to TRBJ2-1; 10 bases fit TRBD2. The CDR3 is made up of 17 amino acids. CDR1 and CDR2 (germline): SGDLS, YYNGEE. Trimming at V came to 0 bases and at J to 4 bases, leaving 7 bases not matched to a gene. In nucleotides, the CDR3 is TGTGCCAGCAGCGTAGGGCCTAGCGGGGGTGGTTACAATGAGCAGTTCTTC. Its protein product is CASSVGPSGGGYNEQFF.

The chain joins TRBV5-1 to TRBJ1-2, with D unclear. Between the trimmed V and J ends, which lost 0 bases and 2 bases, there was a span of 8 bases. The germline V gene encodes CDR1 SGHRS and CDR2 YFSETQ. CDR3 length: 14 residues. CDR3 nucleotide sequence: TGCGCCAGCAGCTTGGATGGCAGCAACTATGGCTACACCTTC. Amino acids: CASSLDGSNYGYTF.

This clone was detected only a few times. The V call is TRBV2, the J call TRBJ1-5; maybe TRBD1 (6 bases). V was trimmed by 6 bases and J by 6 bases, leaving 12 bases between them. The CDR3 is 13 residues long. Per germline, CDR1 SNHLY and CDR2 FYNNEI. CDR3 bases: TGTGCCAGCAGCCAGGGGCGGGGTCAGCCCCAGCATTTT. Amino acid sequence: CASSQGRGQPQHF.

The J gene is TRBJ1-3, the V gene TRBV4-2; D uncertain. CDR1 and CDR2 (germline): LGHNA, YNFKEQ. This CDR3 region has 16 residues. V was cut by 3 bases and J by 0 bases, with 12 bases left in between. CDR3 DNA: TGTGCCAGCAGCCAGCCCCAGTCCTACTCTGGAAACACCATATATTTT. Protein sequence: CASSQPQSYSGNTIYF.

V is TRBV5-1 and J is TRBJ2-2; D is unresolved. From germline, CDR1 is SGHRS and CDR2 YFSETQ. V was shortened by 4 bases and J by 4 bases, with 8 bases between the two germline ends. The CDR3 extends over 13 amino acids. This chain's CDR3 is CASSLLSTGELFF. As DNA, the CDR3 is TGCGCCAGCAGCCTATTGAGCACCGGGGAGCTGTTTTTT.

This chain connects TRBV7-3 to TRBJ1-2; 7 bases are shared with TRBD1. With V trimmed by 1 base and J by 8 bases, 7 bases remained unmatched. This CDR3 region has 14 residues. Germline loops: CDR1 SGHTA, CDR2 FQGTGA. The CDR3 nucleotides read TGTGCCAGCAGCTTAAACGCCGACAGGGTCGGCTACACCTTC. This translates into CASSLNADRVGYTF.

The V gene is TRBV9, the J gene TRBJ2-5; TRBD2 matches 14 bases. Trimming took 3 bases from V and 4 from J; bases not matched to a gene: 5. This CDR3 has 16 residues. The germline gives CDR1 SGDLS, CDR2 YYNGEE. In DNA form, the CDR3 reads TGTGCCAGCAGCGCCGGACTAGCGGGAGGTCTAGAGACCCAGTACTTC. This codes for CASSAGLAGGLETQYF. The whole variable domain, remainder taken from reference TRBV9 and TRBJ2-5, is DSGVTQTPKHLITATGQRVTLRCSPRSGDLSVYWYQQSLDQGLQFLIQYYNGEERAKGNILERFSAQQFPDLHSELNLSSLELGDSALYFCASSAGLAGGLETQYFGPGTRLLVL.

V gene TRBV28 combines with J gene TRBJ2-1; 8 nucleotides line up with TRBD2. J was trimmed by 2 bases and V by 8 bases; bases with no gene match: 8. Germline V lookup: CDR1 MDHEN, CDR2 SYDVKM. This CDR3 is 15 amino acids long. The CDR3 sequence: CASRHSAGAYNEQFF. In DNA, the CDR3 is TGTGCCAGCCGACACTCAGCGGGAGCCTACAATGAGCAGTTCTTC.

This chain connects TRBV7-8 to TRBJ2-1; 11 bases match TRBD2. The CDR3 covers 17 residues. Germline assignment: CDR1 SGHVS and CDR2 FQNEAQ. The V segment lost 4 bases and the J segment 1 base; nucleotides outside the gene matches: 6. The CDR3 region is CASSSLAGGVSYNEQFF. CDR3 coding DNA: TGTGCCAGCAGCTCGCTAGCGGGAGGAGTGTCCTACAATGAGCAGTTCTTC.

The J gene is TRBJ2-7, the V gene TRBV11-1, with D perhaps TRBD1 (6 bases). Germline CDR1 SGHAT, CDR2 FQDESV (reference sequence). The CDR3 contains 14 residues. The V gene lost 1 base and the J gene lost 0 bases, with 7 bases spanning the gap. CDR3 nucleotide sequence: TGTGCCAGCAGCTTAGTGGGGGCCTCCTACGAGCAGTACTTC. Encoded protein: CASSLVGASYEQYF. The full variable domain, its missing parts supplied by reference TRBV11-1 and TRBJ2-7, is EAEVAQSPRYKITEKSQAVAFWCDPISGHATLYWYRQILGQGPELLVQFQDESVVDDSQLPKDRFSAERLKGVDSTLKIQPAELGDSAMYLCASSLVGASYEQYFGPGTRLTVT.

The chain uses TRBV6-2 or TRBV6-3 and TRBJ2-3, with D maybe TRBD2 (5 bases). The CDR3 has 15 residues. CDR1 is MNHEY, CDR2 SVGEGT, per germline. The V end lost 5 bases, the J end lost 3 bases, and 15 bases lay between the germline ends. The CDR3 DNA sequence: TGTGCCAGCAGTACACGGACTGTAAGAACAGATACGCAGTATTTT. As protein: CASSTRTVRTDTQYF.

For the CDR3, the DNA is TGTGCCAGCAGTTTTACAGTAAGCAATCAGCCCCAGCATTTT. Translating gives CASSFTVSNQPQHF. The gene calls are TRBV27 and TRBJ1-5; D is unclear. The germline V and J ends were trimmed by 3 bases and 1 base, with 7 bases remaining between them. Germline V gene lookup returns CDR1 MNHEY and CDR2 SMNVEV (reference sequence). The CDR3 contains 14 residues.

The chain recombines TRBV24-1 with TRBJ2-2; 11 nucleotides agree with TRBD2. This CDR3 spans 17 amino acids. J lost 6 bases, V lost 3 bases, and 8 bases had no gene match. Looked up from germline, CDR1 is KGHDR and CDR2 is SFDVKD. The CDR3 loop is CATSDPRLAGTPGELFF. DNA of the CDR3: TGTGCCACCAGTGATCCACGACTAGCGGGAACCCCCGGGGAGCTGTTTTTT.

This sequence joins TRBV28 and TRBJ2-1, with TRBD1 matching over 7 bases. V shed 4 bases, J shed 5 bases, and the junction held 5 bases outside the gene matches. Germline V gene data show CDR1 as MDHEN and CDR2 as SYDVKM. The length of the CDR3 is 14 residues. Here the CDR3 reads CASSSPGQNNEQFF. The CDR3 DNA sequence: TGTGCCAGCAGTTCCCCGGGACAGAACAATGAGCAGTTCTTC.

This rearrangement joins TRBV25-1 to TRBJ1-1; maybe TRBD1 (5 bases). This CDR3 contains 16 residues. The V end lost 2 bases, the J end lost 1 base, and 14 bases lay between the germline ends. Germline V CDR1 and CDR2: MGHDK, SYGVNS. For the CDR3, the DNA is TGTGCCAGCAGTGAAGGGACCCGACGGAGGAACACTGAAGCTTTCTTT. The encoded protein is CASSEGTRRRNTEAFF.